The 23 T cell receptor beta chains listed next were all sequenced from one sample in a study of Graves' ophthalmopathy and Graves' hyperthyroidism. RNA transcripts were the source from which TCR beta CDR3 regions were amplified. HTBI primers were employed in first-round RT-PCR, then a second-round multiplex PCR followed. TCRdb reanalysed the multiplex PCR reads using MiXCR and keeps one entry per CDR3 protein. The table records about 640,000 distinct CDR3 sequences, just over 40% of them present only once. Sequencing input: peripheral blood. The receptors here all came from an adult man with Graves' ophthalmopathy.

The chain joins TRBV5-1 to TRBJ2-1, with D perhaps matching TRBD1 or TRBD2 (5 bases each). Looked up from germline, CDR1 is SGHRS and CDR2 is YFSETQ. The V end was cut by 0 bases, the J end by 8 bases, with 15 bases between. The CDR3 sequence is 15 residues long. The CDR3: CASSLASGSGDEQFF. In DNA form, the CDR3 reads TGCGCCAGCAGCTTGGCGTCAGGGAGTGGGGATGAGCAGTTCTTC.

This clonotype was seen only a few times. This sequence joins TRBV4-2 and TRBJ2-7; unclear D gene. Trimming took 4 bases from V and 0 from J, leaving 13 bases between them. CDR3 length: 15 amino acids. From germline, CDR1 is LGHNA and CDR2 YNFKEQ. CDR3 coding DNA: TGTGCCAGCAGCCCCTCGACATCAAACTCCTACGAGCAGTACTTC. It translates to CASSPSTSNSYEQYF.

This clonotype was counted once. This may be a read error, as it is one base from a much larger clone. Lacking the conserved final phenylalanine or tryptophan, this CDR3 likely reflects a read error. The rearrangement joins TRBV7-9 to TRBJ1-1, with TRBD1 matching 9 bases. Germline values: CDR1 SEHNR, CDR2 FQNEAQ (reference sequence). The CDR3 runs 11 residues. The V and J ends lost 5 bases and 11 bases, in that order; junction bases with no gene match: 3. CDR3 bases: TGTGCCAGCAGCGTCGACAGGGGGGCTTTCCTT. It encodes CASSVDRGAFL.

The chain employs TRBV9 and TRBJ2-7, with D hard to call. The CDR3 is 12 amino acids. CDR1 and CDR2 (germline): SGDLS, YYNGEE. The V and J ends lost 4 bases and 5 bases respectively, with 10 bases between them. The CDR3 protein is CASSQDPDEQYF. CDR3 DNA: TGTGCCAGCAGCCAAGATCCCGACGAGCAGTACTTC.

This clonotype was counted at least ten times. The chain links TRBV10-3 to TRBJ2-7; 7 bases map to TRBD1. The CDR3 contains 11 residues. V lost 6 bases to trimming and J lost 5 bases; unmatched junction nucleotides: 1. CDR1 is ENHRY, CDR2 SYGVKD, per germline. The CDR3 DNA reads TGTGCCATCAGGACAGGGAACGAGCAGTACTTC. It yields the protein CAIRTGNEQYF.

This clonotype was seen ten or more times. The chain joins TRBV9 to TRBJ1-1, with 10 bases aligning to TRBD1. V trimming: 3 bases; J trimming: 7 bases; junction bases outside the gene matches: 9. Germline V CDR1 and CDR2: SGDLS, YYNGEE. The CDR3 has 15 amino acids. The CDR3 spells CASSAGGQGYDEAFF. The CDR3 DNA sequence: TGTGCCAGCAGCGCTGGGGGACAGGGGTACGATGAAGCTTTCTTT.

Regarding this clonotype: At one end the junction does not follow the germline gene, possibly because of a read error. V and J are TRBV7-3 and TRBJ2-7; 7 positions agree with TRBD1. Germline V gene lookup returns CDR1 SGHTA and CDR2 FQGTGA. This CDR3 has 14 residues. The CDR3 is CASSQVTGEHEQYF. The CDR3 DNA follows: TGCGCCAGCAGCCAAGTTACAGGGGAACACGAGCAGTACTTC.

The V and J genes are TRBV25-1 and TRBJ2-5; 7 bases fit TRBD2. The CDR3 totals 15 residues. V gave up 0 bases and J gave up 5 bases; unmatched junction bases: 6. Looked up from germline, CDR1 is MGHDK and CDR2 is SYGVNS. The CDR3 loop is CASSEYGGLMETQYF. CDR3 in DNA: TGTGCCAGCAGTGAATACGGGGGGTTGATGGAGACCCAGTACTTC.

On this clonotype itself: A much more abundant neighbour one base away suggests this may be a read error. This chain joins TRBV7-2 and TRBJ2-2; 10 positions agree with TRBD1. The germline V gene encodes CDR1 SGHTA and CDR2 FQGNSA. V dropped 1 base and J dropped 3; count of bases not matched to a gene: 2. The CDR3 has 16 amino acids. The DNA of the CDR3 is TGTGCCAGCAGCTTAGGTGGGACAGGGGACACCGGGGAGCTGTTTTTT. It specifies CASSLGGTGDTGELFF.

V is TRBV2 and J is TRBJ1-2; 12 bases line up with TRBD1. In germline, CDR1 is SNHLY, CDR2 FYNNEI. The CDR3 runs 15 residues. V dropped 3 bases and J dropped 7; count of bases not matched to a gene: 6. This CDR3 reads CASSEPGQGALGYTF. The DNA for the CDR3 is TGTGCCAGCAGTGAGCCGGGACAGGGGGCGCTTGGCTACACCTTC.

This clonotype was detected only a few times. The chain couples TRBV20-1 to TRBJ2-6; a weak D match, TRBD1 (5 bases). This CDR3 comprises 13 residues. CDR1 and CDR2 from the germline V gene are DFQATT and SNEGSKA (reference sequence). Deletions cut 3 bases from V and 2 bases from J, with 5 bases between. The DNA for the CDR3 is TGCAGTGCTAGGGACACTGGGGCCAACGTCCTGACTTTC. Translation: CSARDTGANVLTF.

In this sample, this clonotype turned up many times. This chain connects TRBV29-1 to TRBJ2-7; perhaps TRBD1 as D (6 bases). Per germline, CDR1 SQVTM and CDR2 ANQGSEA. V lost 1 base and J 4 bases, leaving 11 bases between the germline ends. This CDR3 is 13 amino acids long. Here the CDR3 DNA reads TGCAGCGTTGAAGGGCAGGGGACGTACGAGCAGTACTTC. Its protein product is CSVEGQGTYEQYF.

The J gene is TRBJ1-3, the V gene TRBV29-1; D perhaps matches TRBD1 (6 bases). The germline V and J ends were trimmed by 5 bases and 8 bases, with 16 bases remaining between them. Germline loops: CDR1 SQVTM, CDR2 ANQGSEA. The CDR3 is 13 residues long. The CDR3 region has the DNA TGCAGCGTTTTGGGGGCTAGCGGATACACCATATATTTT. Residues: CSVLGASGYTIYF.

The V call is TRBV14, the J call TRBJ1-2; D possibly corresponds to TRBD1 (5 bases). Per the germline V gene, CDR1 is SGHDN and CDR2 is FVKESK. The V end was cut by 8 bases, the J end by 10 bases, with 14 bases between. The CDR3 sequence is 11 residues long. The CDR3 DNA reads TGTGCCAGCGGGCGGGGGTACGCCTACACCTTC. Its protein is CASGRGYAYTF. The entire variable domain, with the rest obtained from reference TRBV14 and TRBJ1-2, is as follows: EAGVTQFPSHSVIEKGQTVTLRCDPISGHDNLYWYRRVMGKEIKFLLHFVKESKQDESGMPNNRFLAERTGGTYSTLKVQPAELEDSGVYFCASGRGYAYTFGSGTRLTVV.

This clonotype has just a few counts. V gene TRBV18 combines with J gene TRBJ1-2; 9 nucleotides match TRBD1. Germline CDR1 and CDR2: KGHSH and LQKENI. V trimming: 4 bases; J trimming: 6 bases; junction bases outside the gene matches: 6. The CDR3 runs 14 residues. CDR3 protein: CASSLGQGSDGYTF. The CDR3 nucleotides are TGTGCCAGCTCACTTGGACAGGGGTCGGATGGCTACACCTTC.

About this clonotype: This may be a read error: a much more frequent sequence differs by one nucleotide. V usage is TRBV11-2 and J usage is TRBJ2-7; possible D gene TRBD2, 5 bases. This CDR3 spans 14 amino acids. From germline, CDR1 is SGHAT and CDR2 FQNNGV. The CDR3 protein is CAGSLALSSYEQYF. In DNA, the CDR3 is TGTGCCGGCAGCTTAGCGCTGAGCTCCTACGAGCAGTACTTC. The full variable domain, its missing parts supplied by reference TRBV11-2 and TRBJ2-7, is EAGVAQSPRYKIIEKRQSVAFWCNPISGHATLYWYQQILGQGPKLLIQFQNNGVVDDSQLPKDRFSAERLKGVDSTLKIQPAKLEDSAVYLCAGSLALSSYEQYFGPGTRLTVT.

The chain joins TRBV12-3 or TRBV12-4 to TRBJ1-6; D gene uncertain. The ends were cut back, 7 bases at V and 3 bases at J, with 7 bases in the middle. The CDR3 runs 13 residues. The CDR3 DNA reads TGTGCCAGCAAGCCTGACTATAATTCACCCCTCCACTTT. Translated: CASKPDYNSPLHF.

This chain uses TRBV6-1 with TRBJ2-2; TRBD1 is a possible D gene (6 bases). The ends were cut back, 5 bases at V and 0 bases at J, with 19 bases in the middle. Germline V gene data show CDR1 as MNHNS and CDR2 as SASEGT. The CDR3 totals 18 residues. In nucleotides, the CDR3 is TGTGCCAGCAGTTACCGTCGTGAGGCAGGGGCGAACACCGGGGAGCTGTTTTTT. Encoded protein: CASSYRREAGANTGELFF.

The sample holds many counts of this clonotype. The genes are TRBV19 and TRBJ1-2, with D tentatively TRBD1 (5 bases). Germline CDR1 LNHDA, CDR2 SQIVND (reference sequence). V was cut by 4 bases and J by 7 bases, with 22 bases left in between. This CDR3 is built from 16 residues. The CDR3 nucleotides are TGTGCCAGTAGTACCCCGACAGCCACCATACCCGTTGGCTACACCTTC. Translated: CASSTPTATIPVGYTF.

This clonotype was seen repeatedly, ten times or more. CDR3 sequence reads: CASSELAGQGAMKTQYF. The CDR3 coding sequence is TGTGCCAGCAGTGAACTAGCGGGACAGGGGGCTATGAAGACCCAGTACTTC. The chain joins TRBV25-1 to TRBJ2-5; 12 nucleotides line up with TRBD1. The CDR3 covers 17 residues. Germline CDR1 MGHDK, CDR2 SYGVNS. V dropped 2 bases and J dropped 6; count of bases not matched to a gene: 10.

The rearrangement links TRBV19 to TRBJ2-5; D gene ambiguous. Germline V gene sequence: CDR1 LNHDA, CDR2 SQIVND (reference sequence). The CDR3 length is 13 residues. Trimming removed 6 bases from V and 3 bases from J, with 11 bases in between. CDR3 DNA sequence: TGTGCCAGTAGGAATGGCTTGGAAGAGACCCAGTACTTC. It specifies CASRNGLEETQYF.

This clonotype appeared many times. The chain joins TRBV10-3 to TRBJ1-2; no firm D call. The length of the CDR3 is 11 residues. V lost 7 bases and J lost 0, with 3 bases in between. Germline-derived CDR1 and CDR2 are ENHRY and SYGVKD. The DNA of the CDR3 is TGTGCCATCATGGCTAACTATGGCTACACCTTC. Translated: CAIMANYGYTF.

This clonotype has a count of ten or more. V gene TRBV11-2 combines with J gene TRBJ2-2; 8 bases align to TRBD1. The CDR3 consists of 15 residues. V shed 6 bases and J 6 bases; nucleotides not matched to a gene: 9. Per germline, CDR1 SGHAT and CDR2 FQNNGV. CDR3 nucleotide sequence: TGTGCCAGCAGAGAAGGACAGGGAGTATCCGGGGAGCTGTTTTTT. This encodes CASREGQGVSGELFF. The full variable domain, in which reference TRBV11-2 and TRBJ2-2 provide the parts outside the CDR3, is EAGVAQSPRYKIIEKRQSVAFWCNPISGHATLYWYQQILGQGPKLLIQFQNNGVVDDSQLPKDRFSAERLKGVDSTLKIQPAKLEDSAVYLCASREGQGVSGELFFGEGSRLTVL.